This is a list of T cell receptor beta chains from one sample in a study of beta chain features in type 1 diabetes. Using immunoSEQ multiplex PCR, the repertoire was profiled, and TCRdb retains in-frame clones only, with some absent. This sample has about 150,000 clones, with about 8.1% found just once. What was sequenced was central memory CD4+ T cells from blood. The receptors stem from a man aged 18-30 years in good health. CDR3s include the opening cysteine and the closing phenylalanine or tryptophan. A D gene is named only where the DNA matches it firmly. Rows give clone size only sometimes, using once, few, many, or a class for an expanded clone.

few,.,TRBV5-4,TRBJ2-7,TGTGCCAGCAGCAGGGGACAGGGCGGGGGGATCCCCTACGAGCAGTACTTC,CASSRGQGGGIPYEQYF
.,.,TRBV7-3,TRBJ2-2,TGTGCCAGCAGCTTGAAACAGGGAGTCAACACCGGGGAGCTGTTTTTT,CASSLKQGVNTGELFF
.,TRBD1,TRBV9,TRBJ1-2,TGTGCCAGCAGCCAGCACCCGGGACAGGAGGCTGGCTACACCTTC,CASSQHPGQEAGYTF
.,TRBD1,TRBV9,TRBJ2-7,TGTGCCAGCAGCGTAGGAGGGACAGGGTCCTACGAGCAGTACTTC,CASSVGGTGSYEQYF
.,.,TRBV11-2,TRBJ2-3,TGTGCCAGCAGCCCCTGGGGACAACTTAGCACAGATACGCAGTATTTT,CASSPWGQLSTDTQYF
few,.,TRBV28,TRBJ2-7,TGTGCCAGCAGCAAGAGCGCGAATTCCTACGAGCAGTACTTC,CASSKSANSYEQYF
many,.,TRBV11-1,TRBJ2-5,TGTGCCAGCAGCTGGACAGCCGCATACCAAGAGACCCAGTACTTC,CASSWTAAYQETQYF
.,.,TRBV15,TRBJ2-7,TGTGCCACCGCAAGCGGCGGGCAGGCGGCCTACGAGCAGTACTTC,CATASGGQAAYEQYF
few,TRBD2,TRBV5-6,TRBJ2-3,TGTGCCAGCAGCGGGAGGGCGGCACCCGGCCCTGATACGCAGTATTTT,CASSGRAAPGPDTQYF
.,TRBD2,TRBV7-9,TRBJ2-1,TGTGCCAGCAGCTTAGGCGGAGCGGGGTACGGCAATGAGCAGTTCTTC,CASSLGGAGYGNEQFF
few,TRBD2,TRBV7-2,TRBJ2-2,TGTGCCAGCAGAATTGACGGGGGGACCGGGGAGCTGTTTTTT,CASRIDGGTGELFF
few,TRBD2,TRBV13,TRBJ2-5,TGTGCCAGCAGCAGTGGACTAGCGGGGAGAGAGCAGTACTTC,CASSSGLAGREQYF
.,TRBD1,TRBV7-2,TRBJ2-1,TGTGCCAGCAGCAAAGGGGGCTCAGTCAATGAGCAGTTCTTC,CASSKGGSVNEQFF
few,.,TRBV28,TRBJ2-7,TGTGCCAGCAGTGGTAAGACAGGCCCCTACGAGCAGTACTTC,CASSGKTGPYEQYF
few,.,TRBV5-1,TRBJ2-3,TGCGCCAGCAGCGTAACGGGACACCCCACAGATACGCAGTATTTT,CASSVTGHPTDTQYF
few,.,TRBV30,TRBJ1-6,TGTGCCTGGAGTGGGGACATATATAATTCACCCCTCCACTTT,CAWSGDIYNSPLHF
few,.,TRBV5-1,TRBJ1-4,TGCGCCAGCAGCTTGCGAACAGGGTTGAGCGAAAAACTGTTTTTT,CASSLRTGLSEKLFF
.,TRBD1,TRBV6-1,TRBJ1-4,TGTGCCAGCAGTGGTAGACAGGGGTGGCCTAATGAAAAACTGTTTTTT,CASSGRQGWPNEKLFF
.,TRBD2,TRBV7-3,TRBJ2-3,TGTGCCAGCAGCGCACGGGGGGGCGAGTCGAAGTATTTT,CASSARGGESKYF
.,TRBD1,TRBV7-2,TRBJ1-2,TGTGCCAGCAGCTTATCGGGACAGGCCAGAAGGAGTGGCTACACCTTC,CASSLSGQARRSGYTF
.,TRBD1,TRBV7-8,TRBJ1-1,TGTGCCAGCAGCTCTAGGGGTTGGACAGGGAAGGGAGAAGCTTTCTTT,CASSSRGWTGKGEAFF
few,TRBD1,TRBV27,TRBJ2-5,TGTGCCAGCAAGGGGGCCAGGTACCAAGAGACCCAGTACTTC,CASKGARYQETQYF
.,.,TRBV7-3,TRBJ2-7,TGTGCCAGCAGCTTAGGTCCTAGTTCTGACGAGCAGTACTTC,CASSLGPSSDEQYF
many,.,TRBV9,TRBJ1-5,TGTGCCAGCAGCGTAGGAGACAATCAGCCCCAGCATTTT,CASSVGDNQPQHF
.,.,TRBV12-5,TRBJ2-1,TGTGCTAGTGGCCTAGACAGTTACAATGAGCAGTTCTTC,CASGLDSYNEQFF
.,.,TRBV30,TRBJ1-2,TGTGCCTACTCAGGCAGCCCGAACAACTATGGCTACACCTTC,CAYSGSPNNYGYTF
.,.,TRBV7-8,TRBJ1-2,TGTGCCAGCAGCTTAGGTCTCGGCTACACCTTC,CASSLGLGYTF
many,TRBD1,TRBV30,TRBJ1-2,TGTGCCTGGAGCCGGGGACAGACTAACTATGGCTACACCTTC,CAWSRGQTNYGYTF
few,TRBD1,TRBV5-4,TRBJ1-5,TGTGCCAGCAGCTCCGGGACAGGGTGGGATCAGCCCCAGCATTTT,CASSSGTGWDQPQHF
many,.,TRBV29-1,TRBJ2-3,TGCAGCTTTACCCAGGGGGGATCGGATACGCAGTATTTT,CSFTQGGSDTQYF
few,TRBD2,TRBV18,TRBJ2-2,TGTGCCAGCTCTCTTAGGACTAGCGGGAGACCCGGGGAGCTGTTTTTT,CASSLRTSGRPGELFF
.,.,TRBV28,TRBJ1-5,TGTGCCAGCAGTTACAGGGGCAATCAGCCCCAGCATTTT,CASSYRGNQPQHF
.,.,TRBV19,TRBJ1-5,TGTGCCAGTAGTATCGTGGGCAGGGTGGATCAGCCCCAGCATTTT,CASSIVGRVDQPQHF
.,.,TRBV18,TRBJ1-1,TGTGCCAGTTCCGGAGGTTGGAACACTGAAGCTTTCTTT,CASSGGWNTEAFF
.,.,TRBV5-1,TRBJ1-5,TGCGCCAGCAGCTTGGACGGGGATAGCAATCAGCCCCAGCATTTT,CASSLDGDSNQPQHF
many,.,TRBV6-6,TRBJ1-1,TGTGCCAGCAGCGTTAACACTGAAGCTTTCTTT,CASSVNTEAFF
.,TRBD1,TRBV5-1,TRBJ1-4,TGCGCCAGCTGCCGGGACAGGGCAACTAATGAAAAACTGTTTTTT,CASCRDRATNEKLFF
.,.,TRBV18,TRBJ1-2,TGTGCCAGCTCACCAGAAGGAATAGCAACCTACACCTTC,CASSPEGIATYTF
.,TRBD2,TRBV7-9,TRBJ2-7,TGTGCCAGCAGCTCTAGCGGGATCTCCTACGAGCAGTACTTC,CASSSSGISYEQYF
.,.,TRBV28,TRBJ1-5,TGTGCCAGCAGTTTAATGTTAGATCAGCCCCAGCATTTT,CASSLMLDQPQHF
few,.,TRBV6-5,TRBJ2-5,TGTGCCATCAGGGCAGACAGCGAGACCCAGTACTTC,CAIRADSETQYF
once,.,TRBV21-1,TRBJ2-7,TGTGCCAGCAGCAAAGTGGGGCACAGGCCGTCCTACGAGCAGTACTTC,CASSKVGHRPSYEQYF
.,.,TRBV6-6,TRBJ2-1,TGTGCCAGCAGTTATTCGAGGCCAGACTACAATGAGCAGTTCTTC,CASSYSRPDYNEQFF
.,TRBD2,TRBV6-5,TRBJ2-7,TGTGCCAGCAGGCGGGGGACTAGCGGATCCTACGAGCAGTACTTC,CASRRGTSGSYEQYF
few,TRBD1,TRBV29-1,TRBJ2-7,TGCAGCGTTGAAGGGGACAGGGGGAGAGGGGAGCAGTACTTC,CSVEGDRGRGEQYF
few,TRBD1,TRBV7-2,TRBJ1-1,TGTGCCAGCAGCAAAGGGACAGGGGGCGTAAGGGCTTTCTTT,CASSKGTGGVRAFF
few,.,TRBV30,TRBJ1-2,TGTGCCTGGACACCTCAGGGTTTCGGGGGCTACACCTTC,CAWTPQGFGGYTF
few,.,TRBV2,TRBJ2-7,TGTGCCAGCAGTTTTTACAGCTACGAGCAGTACTTC,CASSFYSYEQYF
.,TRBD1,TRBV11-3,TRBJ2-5,TGTGCCAGCAGCCCCTCGACCGGGACAGATGGACAAGAGACCCAGTACTTC,CASSPSTGTDGQETQYF
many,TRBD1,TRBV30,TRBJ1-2,TGTGCCTGGACGGGAACAGGGGTGTATGGCTACACCTTC,CAWTGTGVYGYTF
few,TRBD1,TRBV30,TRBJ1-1,TGTGCCTACAGGGGGATGGCGATGAACACTGAAGCTTTCTTT,CAYRGMAMNTEAFF
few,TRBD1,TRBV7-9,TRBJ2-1,TGTGCCAGCAGCTTAGAGGGACAGGGGACGGGAGGGAGCAATGAGCAGTTCTTC,CASSLEGQGTGGSNEQFF
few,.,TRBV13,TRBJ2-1,TGTGCCAGCAGCCTCCGATCGGAGGTCTACAATGAGCAGTTCTTC,CASSLRSEVYNEQFF